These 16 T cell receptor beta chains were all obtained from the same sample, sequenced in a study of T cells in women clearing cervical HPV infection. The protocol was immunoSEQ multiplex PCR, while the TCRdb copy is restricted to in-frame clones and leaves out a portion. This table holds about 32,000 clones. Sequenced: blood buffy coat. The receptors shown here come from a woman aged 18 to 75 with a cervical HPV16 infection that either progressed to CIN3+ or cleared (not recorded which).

The CDR3 bases that were read are TGCGCCAGCAGCCCAGACACCACTAGCACAGATACG. This codes for CASSPDTTSTDT. The entire CDR3 is CASSPDTTSTDTQYF. The J gene is TRBJ2-3, the V gene TRBV5-1; D call uncertain. The missing CDR3 end, 3 residues past where the read stops, is filled in from the germline J gene. Germline assignment: CDR1 SGHRS and CDR2 YFSETQ. The V gene lost 4 bases and the J gene lost 0 bases, with 12 bases spanning the gap. This CDR3 has 15 amino acids.

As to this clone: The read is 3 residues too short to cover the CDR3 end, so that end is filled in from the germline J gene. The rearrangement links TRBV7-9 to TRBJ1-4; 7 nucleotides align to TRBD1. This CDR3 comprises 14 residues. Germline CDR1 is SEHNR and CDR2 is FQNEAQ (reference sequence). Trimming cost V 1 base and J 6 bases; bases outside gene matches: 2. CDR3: CASSLGQGYEKLFF. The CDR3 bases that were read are TGTGCCAGCAGCTTAGGACAGGGCTATGAAAAA.

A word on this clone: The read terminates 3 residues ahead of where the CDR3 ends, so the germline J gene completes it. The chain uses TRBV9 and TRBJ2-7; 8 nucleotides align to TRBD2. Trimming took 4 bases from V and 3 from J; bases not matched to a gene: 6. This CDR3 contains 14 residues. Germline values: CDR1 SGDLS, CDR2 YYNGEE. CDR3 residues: CASSPRLAIYEQYF. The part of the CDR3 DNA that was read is TGTGCCAGCAGCCCCCGACTAGCGATCTACGAG.

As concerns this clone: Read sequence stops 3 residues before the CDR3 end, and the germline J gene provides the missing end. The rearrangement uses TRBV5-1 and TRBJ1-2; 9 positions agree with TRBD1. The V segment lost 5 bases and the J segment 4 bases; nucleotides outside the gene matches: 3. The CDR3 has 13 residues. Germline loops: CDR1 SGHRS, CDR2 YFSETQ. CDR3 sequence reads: CASRATGGYGYTF. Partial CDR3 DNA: TGCGCCAGCAGGGCGACAGGGGGCTATGGC.

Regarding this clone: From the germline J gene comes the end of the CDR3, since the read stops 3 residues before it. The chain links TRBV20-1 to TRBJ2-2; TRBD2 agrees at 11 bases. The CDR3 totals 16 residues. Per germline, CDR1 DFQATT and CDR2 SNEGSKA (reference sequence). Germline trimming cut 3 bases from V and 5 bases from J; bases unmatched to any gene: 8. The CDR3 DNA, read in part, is TGCAGTGCTAGCGCAATAGCGGGAGGGGGAACCGGGGAG. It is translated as CSASAIAGGGTGE. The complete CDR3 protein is CSASAIAGGGTGELFF.

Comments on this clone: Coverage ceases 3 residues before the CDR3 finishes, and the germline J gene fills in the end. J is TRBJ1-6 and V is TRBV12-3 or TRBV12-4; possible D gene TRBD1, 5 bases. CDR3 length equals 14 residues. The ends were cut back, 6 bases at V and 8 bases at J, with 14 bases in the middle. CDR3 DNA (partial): TGTGCCAGCAGGCAGAGGGGAAGGGATTCACCC. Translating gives CASRQRGRDSP. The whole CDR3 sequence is CASRQRGRDSPLHF.

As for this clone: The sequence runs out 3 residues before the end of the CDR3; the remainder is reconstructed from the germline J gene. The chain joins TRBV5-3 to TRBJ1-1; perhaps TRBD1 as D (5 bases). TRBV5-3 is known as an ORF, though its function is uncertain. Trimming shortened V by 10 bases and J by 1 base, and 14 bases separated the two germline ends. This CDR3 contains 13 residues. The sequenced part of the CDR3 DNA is TGTGCCTCGCACAGTACAGGGAACACTGAA. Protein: CASHSTGNTE. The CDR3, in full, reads CASHSTGNTEAFF.

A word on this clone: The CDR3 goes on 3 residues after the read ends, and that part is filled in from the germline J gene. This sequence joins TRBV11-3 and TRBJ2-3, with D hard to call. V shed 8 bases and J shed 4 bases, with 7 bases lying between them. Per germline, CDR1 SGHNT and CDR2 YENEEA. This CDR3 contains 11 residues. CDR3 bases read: TGTGCCAGCTCCATAGCAGATACG. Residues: CASSIADT. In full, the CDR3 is CASSIADTQYF.

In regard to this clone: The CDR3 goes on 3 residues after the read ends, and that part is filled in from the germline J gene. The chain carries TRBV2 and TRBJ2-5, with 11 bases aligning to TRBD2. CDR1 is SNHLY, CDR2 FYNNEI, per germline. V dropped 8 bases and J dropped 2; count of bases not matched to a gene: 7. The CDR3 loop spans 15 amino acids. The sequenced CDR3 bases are TGTGCCAGCTCCACGGGACTAGCGGCGCAAGAGACC. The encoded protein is CASSTGLAAQET. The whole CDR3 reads CASSTGLAAQETQYF. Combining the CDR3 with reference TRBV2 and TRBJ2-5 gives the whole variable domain EPEVTQTPSHQVTQMGQEVILRCVPISNHLYFYWYRQILGQKVEFLVSFYNNEISEKSEIFDDQFSVERPDGSNFTLKIRSTKLEDSAMYFCASSTGLAAQETQYFGPGTRLLVL.

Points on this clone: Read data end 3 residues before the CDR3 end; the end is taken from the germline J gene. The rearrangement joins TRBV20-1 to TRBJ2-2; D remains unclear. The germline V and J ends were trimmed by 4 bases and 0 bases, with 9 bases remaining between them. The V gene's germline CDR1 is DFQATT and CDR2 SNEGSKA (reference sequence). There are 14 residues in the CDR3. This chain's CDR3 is CSAIRQTNTGELFF. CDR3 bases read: TGCAGTGCTATAAGGCAAACGAACACCGGGGAG.

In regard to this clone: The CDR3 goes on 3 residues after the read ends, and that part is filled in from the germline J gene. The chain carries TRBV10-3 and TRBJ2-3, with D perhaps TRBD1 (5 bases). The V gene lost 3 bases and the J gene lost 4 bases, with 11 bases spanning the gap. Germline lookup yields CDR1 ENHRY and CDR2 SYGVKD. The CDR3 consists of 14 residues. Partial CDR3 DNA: TGTGCCATCAGTGATGTAATCAGGGCAGATACG. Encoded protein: CAISDVIRADT. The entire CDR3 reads CAISDVIRADTQYF.

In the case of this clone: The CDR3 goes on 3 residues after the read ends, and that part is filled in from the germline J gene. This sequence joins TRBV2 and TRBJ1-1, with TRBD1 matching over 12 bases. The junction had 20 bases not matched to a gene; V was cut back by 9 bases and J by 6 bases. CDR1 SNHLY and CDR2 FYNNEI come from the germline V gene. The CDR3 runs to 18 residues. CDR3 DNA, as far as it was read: TGTGCCAGGAGGGATCCGGGACAGGGGGCTCAGGCATGGTCTGAA. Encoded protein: CARRDPGQGAQAWSE. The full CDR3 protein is CARRDPGQGAQAWSEAFF.

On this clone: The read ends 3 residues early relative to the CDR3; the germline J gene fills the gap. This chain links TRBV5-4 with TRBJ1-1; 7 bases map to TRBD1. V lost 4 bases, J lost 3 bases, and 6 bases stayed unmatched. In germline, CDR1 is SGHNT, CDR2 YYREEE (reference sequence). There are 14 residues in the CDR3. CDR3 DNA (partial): TGTGCCAGCAGCCCCGAAACAGGGGACACTGAA. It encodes CASSPETGDTE. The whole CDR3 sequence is CASSPETGDTEAFF.

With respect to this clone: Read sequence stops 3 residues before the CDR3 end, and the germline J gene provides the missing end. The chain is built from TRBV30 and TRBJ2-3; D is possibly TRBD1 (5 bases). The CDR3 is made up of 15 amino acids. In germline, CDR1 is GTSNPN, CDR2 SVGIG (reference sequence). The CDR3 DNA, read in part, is TGTGCCTGGAGTGAAGGGCAGGGCGGCAATCAGCCG. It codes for CAWSEGQGGNQP. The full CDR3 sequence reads CAWSEGQGGNQPQYF.

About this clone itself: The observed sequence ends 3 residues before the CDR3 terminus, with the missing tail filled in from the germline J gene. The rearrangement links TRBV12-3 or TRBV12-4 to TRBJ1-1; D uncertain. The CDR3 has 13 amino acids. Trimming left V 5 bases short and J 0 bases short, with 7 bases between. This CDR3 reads CASSHFMNTEAFF. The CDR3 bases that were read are TGTGCCAGCAGTCATTTCATGAACACTGAA.

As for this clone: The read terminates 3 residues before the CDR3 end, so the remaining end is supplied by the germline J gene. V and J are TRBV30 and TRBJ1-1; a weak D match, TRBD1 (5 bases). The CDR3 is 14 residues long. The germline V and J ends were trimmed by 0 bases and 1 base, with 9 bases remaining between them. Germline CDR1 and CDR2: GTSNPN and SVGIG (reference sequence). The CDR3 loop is CAWSVLGGNTEAFF. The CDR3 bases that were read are TGTGCCTGGAGTGTCCTGGGGGGGAACACTGAA.